This T cell receptor (beta chain) was sequenced during a study of blood T cells in healthy people across ages. Whole-study context: Roughly one uniquely barcoded beta molecule per two T cells was captured.

This clonotype was observed a few times. The ends were cut back, 0 bases at V and 5 bases at J, with 19 bases in the middle. The CDR3 is 17 amino acids. Next came a second PCR, run for about 6 to 12 cycles, which used a sample-barcoded 5' primer along with a J-beta primer mix. One entry per CDR3 protein results from TCRdb running MiXCR on the 5' RACE reads. This table holds approximately 960,000 distinct CDR3 sequences, almost 30% found once. The data were also submitted as part of a second study, on T cells of mothers and their children. As that report states: Slightly higher overlap, not significant, was seen in related mother-child pairs than in unrelated pairs.

The V and J genes are TRBV12-3 or TRBV12-4 and TRBJ2-5; either TRBD1 or TRBD2 may supply D (7 bases each). The source of this sequence is a middle-aged woman in good health. The sequenced sample was blood. The CDR3 DNA reads as TGTGCCAGCAGTTTAGCTATGACAGGGCGGGGGAAGGAGACCCAGTACTTC. Its protein is CASSLAMTGRGKETQYF.